This entry lists 25 T cell receptor beta chains sequenced from one sample in a study of persistence of HIV-infected CD4 T cells. An overlapping HIV-1 Gag peptide pool stimulated these cells at about 1 ug/peptide/mL. Responding CD4+ T cells were sorted by upregulation of both CD40 ligand and CD69. The libraries were made with immunoSEQ version 4 in survey mode. TCRdb's table, derived via immunoSEQ multiplex PCR, lists solely in-frame clones and lacks some. The sample yields nearly 20,000 clones, 60% to 80% seen once. No antigen is known for these receptors. This specimen was CD4+ T cells sorted from PBMCs after roughly 20-hour stimulation, taken from a patient who received antiretroviral therapy. The receptors were gathered from an adult woman with HIV who was CMV-seropositive.

V gene TRBV5-4 combines with J gene TRBJ2-1, with D tentatively TRBD1 or TRBD2 (6 bases each). V lost 2 bases to trimming and J lost 7 bases, with 13 bases between them. Looked up from germline, CDR1 is SGHNT and CDR2 is YYREEE (reference sequence). The CDR3 extends over 14 amino acids. The CDR3 nucleotides are TGTGCCAGCAGCTTTGACACGGGGGCAAATGAGCAGTTCTTC. It is translated as CASSFDTGANEQFF.

The chain uses TRBV18 and TRBJ2-3; 9 bases are a match to TRBD1. The V segment lost 2 bases and the J segment 6 bases; nucleotides outside the gene matches: 6. Looked up from germline, CDR1 is KGHSH and CDR2 is LQKENI. This CDR3 spans 15 amino acids. CDR3 nucleotide sequence: TGTGCCAGCTCACCAGGGACAGGGTCCTTTGATACGCAGTATTTT. Translating gives CASSPGTGSFDTQYF.

The gene calls are TRBV5-1 and TRBJ2-2, with a weak D call TRBD1 (6 bases). With 2 bases removed from V and 3 bases from J, the gap between germline ends came to 14 bases. The V gene's germline CDR1 is SGHRS and CDR2 YFSETQ. The CDR3 is 16 residues long. The CDR3 is CASSLGQGTYTGELFF. For the CDR3, the DNA is TGCGCCAGCAGCTTAGGCCAGGGGACCTACACCGGGGAGCTGTTTTTT.

The rearrangement links TRBV6-5 to TRBJ2-2, with a weak D call TRBD1 (5 bases). From germline, CDR1 is MNHEY and CDR2 SVGAGI. CDR3 length: 14 residues. Trimming pared 11 bases from V and 0 bases from J, leaving 13 bases between. CDR3 residues: CACSQGPNTGELFF. As DNA, the CDR3 is TGTGCCTGTTCTCAGGGCCCGAACACCGGGGAGCTGTTTTTT.

The gene calls are TRBV19 and TRBJ1-3; weak D call: TRBD1 (6 bases). The germline CDR1 and CDR2 sequences are LNHDA and SQIVND (reference sequence). The CDR3 is made up of 14 amino acids. V dropped 7 bases and J dropped 0 bases, with 10 bases sitting between them. DNA for the CDR3: TGTGCCAGTATCGCAGGGGTCTCTGGAAACACCATATATTTT. It encodes CASIAGVSGNTIYF.

The J gene is TRBJ2-2, the V gene TRBV5-8; D may be TRBD1 (6 bases). CDR1 and CDR2 from the germline V gene are SGHTS and YDEGEE. Trimming cost V 0 bases and J 0 bases, with 6 bases left between them. CDR3 length: 15 residues. The CDR3 DNA follows: TGTGCCAGCAGCTTGGCAGGGGCGAACACCGGGGAGCTGTTTTTT. Translating gives CASSLAGANTGELFF. Complete variable domain (other parts from reference TRBV5-8 and TRBJ2-2): EAGVTQSPTHLIKTRGQQATLRCSPISGHTSVYWYQQALGLGLQFLLWYDEGEERNRGNFPPRFSGRQFPNYSSELNVNALELEDSALYLCASSLAGANTGELFFGEGSRLTVL.

This chain joins TRBV19 and TRBJ1-1; tentatively, D is TRBD1 (5 bases). This CDR3 spans 14 amino acids. Germline V gene lookup returns CDR1 LNHDA and CDR2 SQIVND (reference sequence). Trimming cost V 8 bases and J 1 base, with 14 bases left between them. The CDR3 DNA follows: TGTGCCAGTTGGGAGTTGGGGACGAACACTGAAGCTTTCTTT. Its translation: CASWELGTNTEAFF. Full variable domain (outside the CDR3, taken from reference TRBV19 and TRBJ1-1): DGGITQSPKYLFRKEGQNVTLSCEQNLNHDAMYWYRQDPGQGLRLIYYSQIVNDFQKGDIAEGYSVSREKKESFPLTVTSAQKNPTAFYLCASWELGTNTEAFFGQGTRLTVV.

This chain joins TRBV29-1 and TRBJ2-5, with D maybe TRBD1 (5 bases). V lost 4 bases, J lost 5 bases, and 8 bases lay in between. The CDR3 is 11 residues long. CDR1 is SQVTM, CDR2 ANQGSEA, per germline. CDR3: CSVVGVETQYF. In nucleotides, the CDR3 is TGCAGCGTTGTAGGGGTGGAGACCCAGTACTTC.

The V gene is TRBV7-8, the J gene TRBJ1-1; TRBD1 is a possible D gene (5 bases). Trimming pared 4 bases from V and 6 bases from J, leaving 18 bases between. Germline V lookup: CDR1 SGHVS, CDR2 FQNEAQ. This CDR3 region has 15 residues. The chain's CDR3 is CASSSLEGLIAEAFF. The DNA of the CDR3 is TGTGCCAGCAGCTCCTTGGAGGGACTGATCGCTGAAGCTTTCTTT.

This clone was detected a few times. V is TRBV10-1 and J is TRBJ1-2; D gene ambiguous. The V and J ends lost 0 bases and 3 bases respectively, with 5 bases between them. Germline CDR1 is WNHNN and CDR2 is SYGVQD (reference sequence). CDR3 length: 13 amino acids. The CDR3 region is CASSESRDYGYTF. The CDR3 DNA is TGCGCCAGCAGTGAGTCGAGGGACTATGGCTACACCTTC.

In DNA, the CDR3 is TGCGCCAGCAGCTTGCAAGTAGACACTGAAGCTTTCTTT. Its translation: CASSLQVDTEAFF. This chain connects TRBV5-1 to TRBJ1-1; D unclear. The V and J ends lost 1 base and 3 bases respectively, with 7 bases between them. CDR3 length: 13 residues. In germline, CDR1 is SGHRS, CDR2 YFSETQ.

The CDR3 coding sequence is TGCGCCAGCAGCCTAGACAGGGCGATCGGTAATTCACCCCTCCACTTT. Protein product: CASSLDRAIGNSPLHF. The chain is built from TRBV5-1 and TRBJ1-6, with TRBD1 matching over 7 bases. Germline CDR1 is SGHRS and CDR2 is YFSETQ. Losses at the gene ends were 4 bases for V and 6 bases for J; bases not matched to a gene: 10. The CDR3 has 16 residues.

The chain uses TRBV7-9 and TRBJ2-7; 7 positions match TRBD1. Germline lookup yields CDR1 SEHNR and CDR2 FQNEAQ (reference sequence). The CDR3 is made up of 15 amino acids. Losses at the gene ends were 5 bases for V and 6 bases for J; bases not matched to a gene: 13. The CDR3 spells CASSGRGQLLFEQYF. In nucleotides, the CDR3 is TGTGCCAGCAGCGGACGGGGACAGCTACTTTTCGAGCAGTACTTC.

This chain uses TRBV14 with TRBJ1-1, with D hard to call. The CDR3 sequence is 16 residues long. Trimming removed 4 bases from V and 0 bases from J, with 15 bases in between. CDR1 is SGHDN and CDR2 is FVKESK in the germline V gene. The CDR3 loop reads CASSLIMVAMNTEAFF. The CDR3 DNA sequence: TGTGCCAGCAGCCTTATTATGGTAGCAATGAACACTGAAGCTTTCTTT. The full variable domain, with the rest looked up from reference TRBV14 and TRBJ1-1, is EAGVTQFPSHSVIEKGQTVTLRCDPISGHDNLYWYRRVMGKEIKFLLHFVKESKQDESGMPNNRFLAERTGGTYSTLKVQPAELEDSGVYFCASSLIMVAMNTEAFFGQGTRLTVV.

This chain joins TRBV6-1 and TRBJ1-1; 10 positions match TRBD1. J lost 0 bases, V lost 0 bases, and 7 bases had no gene match. CDR1 is MNHNS and CDR2 is SASEGT in the germline V gene. The CDR3 has 18 amino acids. The CDR3 nucleotides read TGTGCCAGCAGTGAAGCGGGACAGGGGAGAGGTTTGAACACTGAAGCTTTCTTT. This encodes CASSEAGQGRGLNTEAFF.

The rearrangement joins TRBV19 to TRBJ2-2; perhaps D is TRBD1 or TRBD2 (5 bases each). The germline CDR1 and CDR2 sequences are LNHDA and SQIVND (reference sequence). Between the trimmed V and J ends, which lost 5 bases and 0 bases, there was a span of 13 bases. The CDR3 length is 16 residues. The CDR3 loop is CASSAGHGTNTGELFF. CDR3 in DNA: TGTGCCAGTAGTGCCGGACACGGGACGAACACCGGGGAGCTGTTTTTT. The full variable domain, completed using reference TRBV19 and TRBJ2-2, is DGGITQSPKYLFRKEGQNVTLSCEQNLNHDAMYWYRQDPGQGLRLIYYSQIVNDFQKGDIAEGYSVSREKKESFPLTVTSAQKNPTAFYLCASSAGHGTNTGELFFGEGSRLTVL.

V usage is TRBV7-3 and J usage is TRBJ2-2; 8 nucleotides match TRBD2. CDR3 length: 16 residues. The V gene's germline CDR1 is SGHTA and CDR2 FQGTGA. V lost 5 bases and J lost 7; bases outside the gene matches: 12. CDR3 in DNA: TGTGCCAGCAGCCCGCATACCGGGGGGGTTTTCGGGGAGCTGTTTTTT. Translated: CASSPHTGGVFGELFF. The full variable domain, in which reference TRBV7-3 and TRBJ2-2 provide the parts outside the CDR3, is GAGVSQTPSNKVTEKGKYVELRCDPISGHTALYWYRQSLGQGPEFLIYFQGTGAADDSGLPNDRFFAVRPEGSVSTLKIQRTERGDSAVYLCASSPHTGGVFGELFFGEGSRLTVL.

This clone turned up a few times. V usage is TRBV15 and J usage is TRBJ1-1; no reliable D call. This CDR3 spans 13 amino acids. From germline, CDR1 is LNHNV and CDR2 YYDKDF (reference sequence). Trimming left V 0 bases short and J 3 bases short, with 5 bases between. The CDR3, as DNA: TGTGCCACCAGCAGAGATTCCCACACTGAAGCTTTCTTT. Its protein product is CATSRDSHTEAFF.

This rearrangement joins TRBV7-6 to TRBJ2-3; 8 nucleotides match TRBD1. CDR1 and CDR2 from the germline V gene are SGHVS and FNYEAQ. V was pared by 9 bases and J by 3 bases, with 8 bases of the junction left unmatched. The CDR3 is 14 amino acids. In DNA form, the CDR3 reads TGTGCCAGTTCGCCAGGACAGGGAACAGATACGCAGTATTTT. Encoded protein: CASSPGQGTDTQYF.

The V gene is TRBV10-3, the J gene TRBJ2-1, with 8 bases identical to TRBD2. The V segment lost 3 bases and the J segment 8 bases; nucleotides outside the gene matches: 12. This CDR3 is 16 amino acids long. The germline V gene has CDR1 ENHRY and CDR2 SYGVKD. CDR3 region: CAISDPLAGRDDEQFF. CDR3 coding DNA: TGTGCCATCAGTGATCCCTTAGCGGGGAGGGATGATGAGCAGTTCTTC.

The chain combines TRBV7-3 with TRBJ2-2; no clear D gene. Germline assignment: CDR1 SGHTA and CDR2 FQGTGA. The CDR3 contains 12 residues. V lost 5 bases, J lost 8 bases, and 9 bases lay in between. The CDR3 region is CASSATAGELFF. DNA for the CDR3: TGTGCCAGCAGCGCGACGGCGGGGGAGCTGTTTTTT.

This clone is a singleton in its sample. The chain uses TRBV6-5 and TRBJ2-7; D perhaps matches TRBD2 (5 bases). Between the trimmed V and J ends, which lost 6 bases and 2 bases, there was a span of 17 bases. This CDR3 has 15 residues. CDR1 and CDR2 (germline): MNHEY, SVGAGI. CDR3 amino acids: CASSLAGSTPYEQYV. The CDR3 DNA sequence: TGTGCCAGCAGCCTAGCCGGATCTACCCCCTACGAGCAGTACGTC.

CDR3 residues: CASSRLAGDMNTQYF. Written as DNA, the CDR3 is TGTGCCAGCAGCAGACTAGCGGGGGACATGAATACGCAGTATTTT. V is TRBV7-9 and J is TRBJ2-3, with TRBD2 matching over 12 bases. The CDR3 is made up of 15 amino acids. In germline, CDR1 is SEHNR, CDR2 FQNEAQ (reference sequence). Trimming cost V 5 bases and J 7 bases; bases outside gene matches: 7.

The chain uses TRBV7-2 and TRBJ1-2; D ambiguous. CDR1 is SGHTA, CDR2 FQGNSA, per germline. This CDR3 region has 14 residues. The V end lost 5 bases, the J end lost 8 bases, and 18 bases lay between the germline ends. Here the CDR3 reads CASSTPGGFWGYTF. In DNA form, the CDR3 reads TGTGCCAGCAGCACCCCCGGCGGGTTCTGGGGCTACACCTTC.

This clone was seen a single time. This sequence joins TRBV6-5 and TRBJ2-6; D may be TRBD1 (6 bases). Per the germline V gene, CDR1 is MNHEY and CDR2 is SVGAGI. Trimming pared 9 bases from V and 0 bases from J, leaving 9 bases between. CDR3 size: 14 residues. The CDR3 coding sequence is TGTGCCAGTACAGGGAGCTCTGGGGCCAACGTCCTGACTTTC. The encoded protein is CASTGSSGANVLTF.